One and the same sample provided the 15 T cell receptor beta chains below, sequenced in a study of blood T cell repertoires in COVID-19. Here immunoSEQ multiplex PCR was the method, and the copy in TCRdb shows in-frame clones only, minus some. The table shows about 190,000 clones, with around 90% occurring only once. The sample taken for sequencing was peripheral blood. Source of these receptors: a man aged 40-50 years with acute or convalescent COVID-19.

The genes are TRBV15 and TRBJ2-1, with a weak D call TRBD1 (6 bases). Per germline, CDR1 LNHNV and CDR2 YYDKDF (reference sequence). Trimming pared 0 bases from V and 1 base from J, leaving 7 bases between. This CDR3 comprises 15 residues. The CDR3, as DNA: TGTGCCACCAGCAGAGAGGGACAATCCTACAATGAGCAGTTCTTC. Amino acid sequence: CATSREGQSYNEQFF.

Only one count was recorded for this clone. The chain uses TRBV7-6 and TRBJ2-1; 12 positions agree with TRBD1. The CDR3 is made up of 16 amino acids. Germline CDR1 is SGHVS and CDR2 is FNYEAQ. Trimming cost V 5 bases and J 8 bases; bases outside gene matches: 10. CDR3 coding DNA: TGTGCCAGCAGCCTCCGGGCCGGGACAGGGGGCGATGAGCAGTTCTTC. Residues: CASSLRAGTGGDEQFF.

The genes are TRBV7-9 and TRBJ1-2, with 7 bases fitting TRBD1. Germline CDR1 and CDR2: SEHNR and FQNEAQ (reference sequence). This CDR3 contains 18 residues. Trimming cost V 0 bases and J 2 bases; bases outside gene matches: 12. The CDR3 spells CASSLATSGLQGNYGYTF. CDR3 DNA: TGTGCCAGCAGCTTAGCGACGTCAGGCCTACAGGGGAACTATGGCTACACCTTC.

This clone has a single count. The chain is built from TRBV7-2 and TRBJ1-6; D might be TRBD1 (5 bases). Germline V gene data show CDR1 as SGHTA and CDR2 as FQGNSA. CDR3 size: 13 residues. The V and J ends lost 4 bases and 7 bases respectively, with 8 bases between them. The CDR3 here is CASSSNRNSPLHF. Written as DNA, the CDR3 is TGTGCCAGCAGCTCGAACAGGAATTCACCCCTCCACTTT.

This clone appeared once. V usage is TRBV5-1 and J usage is TRBJ2-7, with 8 bases lining up with TRBD1. The trim removed 1 base at V and 6 bases at J, leaving 6 bases unmatched. Germline lookup yields CDR1 SGHRS and CDR2 YFSETQ. The length of the CDR3 is 14 residues. The CDR3 coding sequence is TGCGCCAGCAGCTTGATCTCCACAGGGGGCGAGCAGTACTTC. It codes for CASSLISTGGEQYF.

V and J are TRBV14 and TRBJ2-7; the D gene is possibly TRBD2 (5 bases). CDR3 length: 15 residues. CDR1 SGHDN and CDR2 FVKESK come from the germline V gene. The V gene lost 2 bases and the J gene lost 2 bases, with 13 bases spanning the gap. The CDR3 reads CASSQWERSAYEQYF. Written as DNA, the CDR3 is TGTGCCAGCAGCCAATGGGAGCGGAGCGCCTACGAGCAGTACTTC.

CDR3 residues: CASSLKQGNNNEQFF. As DNA, the CDR3 is TGTGCCAGCAGCTTGAAACAGGGGAATAACAATGAGCAGTTCTTC. V and J are TRBV5-4 and TRBJ2-1, with TRBD1 identical over 7 bases. This CDR3 has 15 residues. V was clipped by 1 base and J by 5 bases; unmatched bases: 6. The germline gives CDR1 SGHNT, CDR2 YYREEE (reference sequence).

This CDR3 reads CASSKGGTSSLGRDTQYF. The CDR3 nucleotides are TGTGCCAGTAGCAAAGGGGGCACCAGCTCACTGGGTAGGGATACGCAGTATTTT. The chain is built from TRBV19 and TRBJ2-3, with 7 nucleotides matching TRBD1. Trimming removed 6 bases from V and 6 bases from J; junction bases left unmatched: 21. Germline CDR1 is LNHDA and CDR2 is SQIVND (reference sequence). The CDR3 length is 18 residues. Drawing the rest from reference TRBV19 and TRBJ2-3, the complete variable domain is DGGITQSPKYLFRKEGQNVTLSCEQNLNHDAMYWYRQDPGQGLRLIYYSQIVNDFQKGDIAEGYSVSREKKESFPLTVTSAQKNPTAFYLCASSKGGTSSLGRDTQYFGPGTRLTVL.

J is TRBJ1-1 and V is TRBV5-4; no definite D call. V was clipped by 4 bases and J by 8 bases, with 12 bases between them. In germline, CDR1 is SGHNT, CDR2 YYREEE (reference sequence). The CDR3 totals 12 residues. For the CDR3, the DNA is TGTGCCAGCAGCCCCCCCGTCGGGGAAGCTTTCTTT. Its translation is CASSPPVGEAFF.

A few counts support this clone. This chain links TRBV6-1 with TRBJ1-2, with D possibly being TRBD1 (6 bases). The V end lost 2 bases, the J end lost 0 bases, and 16 bases lay between the germline ends. CDR1 and CDR2 from the germline V gene are MNHNS and SASEGT. CDR3 length equals 17 residues. For the CDR3, the DNA is TGTGCCAGCAGTGAAAGGGTAGGGGGTACCTCTAACTATGGCTACACCTTC. This gives the protein CASSERVGGTSNYGYTF.

The chain is built from TRBV6-5 and TRBJ1-1; D is perhaps TRBD1 (6 bases). V was shortened by 0 bases and J by 3 bases, with 8 bases between the two germline ends. Germline assignment: CDR1 MNHEY and CDR2 SVGAGI. There are 14 residues in the CDR3. The CDR3 spells CASSYSSGDTEAFF. The CDR3 DNA follows: TGTGCCAGCAGTTACTCGTCAGGGGACACTGAAGCTTTCTTT.

This clone has only one observation. This same CDR3 is encoded by further DNA sequences in the sample. The chain has TRBV9 and TRBJ1-2, with D perhaps TRBD1 (5 bases). This CDR3 is 13 amino acids long. V shed 6 bases and J shed 8 bases, with 17 bases lying between them. Germline CDR1 is SGDLS and CDR2 is YYNGEE. CDR3 DNA sequence: TGTGCCAGCACCTCAGGAGGGGCAGGCGGCTACACCTTC. Translation: CASTSGGAGGYTF.

V is TRBV9 and J is TRBJ2-1; D is possibly TRBD2 (6 bases). The germline gives CDR1 SGDLS, CDR2 YYNGEE. The CDR3 is made up of 15 amino acids. Trimming shortened V by 0 bases and J by 6 bases, and 13 bases separated the two germline ends. The CDR3: CASSVGPSAGNEQFF. For the CDR3, the DNA is TGTGCCAGCAGCGTAGGTCCTAGCGCGGGCAATGAGCAGTTCTTC.

The chain uses TRBV5-4 and TRBJ1-4; 8 nucleotides agree with TRBD1. The CDR3 length is 15 residues. Germline trimming cut 3 bases from V and 6 bases from J; bases unmatched to any gene: 7. Germline loops: CDR1 SGHNT, CDR2 YYREEE (reference sequence). CDR3 sequence (DNA): TGTGCCAGCAGCTCTCAGGGGGCTGGGGATGAAAAACTGTTTTTT. Encoded protein: CASSSQGAGDEKLFF.

This clone was detected a few times. The V call is TRBV5-1, the J call TRBJ2-3; D perhaps matches TRBD2 (5 bases). Germline V gives CDR1 SGHRS, CDR2 YFSETQ. The V end lost 4 bases, the J end lost 0 bases, and 12 bases lay between the germline ends. The CDR3 is made up of 15 amino acids. The CDR3 coding sequence is TGCGCCAGCAGCGGTGGACTCCTTAGCACAGATACGCAGTATTTT. Encoded protein: CASSGGLLSTDTQYF.